The 26 T cell receptor beta chains below come from one sample, sequenced in a study of early T cells in non-severe SARS-CoV-2 infection. One entry per CDR3 protein results from TCRdb running MiXCR on the 5' RACE reads. Of fewer than 75,000 distinct CDR3 sequences listed, less than 20% are singletons. The sample here was whole blood, taken at baseline. All receptors come from an adult who was a healthcare worker with PCR-confirmed SARS-CoV-2 infection or an uninfected control (not recorded which).

This clonotype has ten or more counts. The gene calls are TRBV28 and TRBJ2-5; D may be TRBD2 (6 bases). Trimming left V 5 bases short and J 2 bases short, with 15 bases between. The CDR3 is made up of 15 amino acids. Germline V CDR1 and CDR2: MDHEN, SYDVKM. The CDR3 DNA sequence: TGTGCCAGCAGTCCCGCGGGGACCAAGCAAGAGACCCAGTACTTC. As protein: CASSPAGTKQETQYF.

The DNA for the CDR3 is TGTGCCAGCAGCTCTCCCGGAATAGCGGGAGGGCCAGATACGCAGTATTTT. Its translation is CASSSPGIAGGPDTQYF. The chain couples TRBV5-4 to TRBJ2-3; 11 bases are shared with TRBD2. From germline, CDR1 is SGHNT and CDR2 YYREEE (reference sequence). The CDR3 has 17 residues. Trimming removed 3 bases from V and 4 bases from J; junction bases left unmatched: 10.

This clonotype appeared a few times. V and J are TRBV6-5 and TRBJ1-2; D is ambiguous. Germline lookup yields CDR1 MNHEY and CDR2 SVGAGI. Trimming shortened V by 10 bases and J by 5 bases, and 17 bases separated the two germline ends. The CDR3 runs to 13 residues. The CDR3 DNA follows: TGTGCCACCAGCAGATCGCCTTCTTATGGCTACACCTTC. It codes for CATSRSPSYGYTF.

V gene TRBV3-1 combines with J gene TRBJ2-7; TRBD1 agrees at 10 bases. CDR1 and CDR2 (germline): LGHDT, YNNKEL (reference sequence). V shed 4 bases and J 4 bases; nucleotides not matched to a gene: 1. The CDR3 extends over 13 amino acids. CDR3 protein: CASSRDRGYEQYF. CDR3 coding DNA: TGTGCCAGCAGCCGGGACAGGGGTTACGAGCAGTACTTC.

A few counts support this clonotype. This sequence joins TRBV7-8 and TRBJ2-7, with D tentatively TRBD1 or TRBD2 (5 bases each). Trimming took 10 bases from V and 4 from J, leaving 11 bases between them. Germline V gives CDR1 SGHVS, CDR2 FQNEAQ. There are 11 residues in the CDR3. In DNA form, the CDR3 reads TGTGCCACCCAGAGGGGTTACGAGCAGTACTTC. This translates into CATQRGYEQYF.

Written as DNA, the CDR3 is TGCGCCAGCAGCCAAGGATCTCAGGGTAGGAGCTCCTACGAGCAGTACTTC. It encodes CASSQGSQGRSSYEQYF. The genes are TRBV4-3 and TRBJ2-7, with D possibly being TRBD1 (5 bases). The ends were cut back, 1 base at V and 0 bases at J, with 16 bases in the middle. Per germline, CDR1 LGHNA and CDR2 YSLEER. The CDR3 loop spans 17 amino acids.

The V gene is TRBV30, the J gene TRBJ1-6, with 12 bases lining up with TRBD1. Trimming took 1 base from V and 5 from J; bases not matched to a gene: 3. This CDR3 contains 16 residues. CDR1 is GTSNPN, CDR2 SVGIG, per germline (reference sequence). DNA for the CDR3: TGTGCCTGGAGTGCTGGGACAGGGGGCCATAATTCACCCCTCCACTTT. Protein sequence: CAWSAGTGGHNSPLHF.

CDR3 region: CASSRGPRRDTQYF. The CDR3 DNA is TGTGCCAGCAGCCGAGGGCCTCGACGGGATACGCAGTATTTT. The chain joins TRBV11-3 to TRBJ2-3, with a tentative D call TRBD2 (5 bases). Looked up from germline, CDR1 is SGHNT and CDR2 is YENEEA. CDR3 length equals 14 residues. The ends were cut back, 5 bases at V and 6 bases at J, with 15 bases in the middle.

This chain links TRBV3-1 with TRBJ1-2; maybe TRBD1 (5 bases). Deletions cut 1 base from V and 6 bases from J, with 9 bases between. CDR3 size: 13 residues. CDR1 LGHDT and CDR2 YNNKEL come from the germline V gene (reference sequence). This CDR3 reads CASSQVGADGYTF. CDR3 in DNA: TGTGCCAGCAGCCAAGTAGGGGCGGATGGCTACACCTTC.

The chain uses TRBV7-9 and TRBJ2-1, with 12 positions matching TRBD2. The CDR3 length is 18 residues. The V and J ends lost 5 bases and 0 bases, in that order; junction bases with no gene match: 8. Germline CDR1 SEHNR, CDR2 FQNEAQ (reference sequence). The CDR3 DNA reads as TGTGCCAGCAGCAGGGGACTAGCGGGCGGTAGCTCCTACAATGAGCAGTTCTTC. Encoded protein: CASSRGLAGGSSYNEQFF.

The chain combines TRBV3-1 with TRBJ1-5, with D unresolved. Deletions cut 1 base from V and 5 bases from J, with 3 bases between. The germline gives CDR1 LGHDT, CDR2 YNNKEL (reference sequence). CDR3 size: 12 residues. CDR3 region: CASSQGDQPQHF. For the CDR3, the DNA is TGTGCCAGCAGCCAAGGGGATCAGCCCCAGCATTTT.

V and J are TRBV7-8 and TRBJ1-5; weak D call: TRBD1 (5 bases). In germline, CDR1 is SGHVS, CDR2 FQNEAQ. V lost 0 bases and J lost 6, with 12 bases in between. This CDR3 has 15 amino acids. CDR3 amino acids: CASSLAGTVGQPQHF. The CDR3 bases are TGTGCCAGCAGCTTAGCAGGGACGGTTGGTCAGCCCCAGCATTTT.

The sample holds a few counts of this clonotype. The chain couples TRBV10-2 to TRBJ2-2; D tentatively fits TRBD1 or TRBD2 (5 bases each). CDR1 is WSHSY, CDR2 SAAADI, per germline. The CDR3 runs 13 residues. The V end lost 5 bases, the J end lost 6 bases, and 10 bases lay between the germline ends. Here the CDR3 DNA reads TGCGCCAGCAGTAGTCTGGGGGCCGGGGAGCTGTTTTTT. It specifies CASSSLGAGELFF.

In this sample, this clonotype turned up a few times. The V and J genes are TRBV6-5 and TRBJ2-7; 9 nucleotides match TRBD1. The CDR3 contains 14 residues. The germline gives CDR1 MNHEY, CDR2 SVGAGI. The V gene end was trimmed by 6 bases and the J gene end by 3 bases; junction bases not matched to a gene: 6. CDR3 DNA sequence: TGTGCCAGCAGGCGGGGACAGGGTGGCTACGAGCAGTACTTC. Encoded protein: CASRRGQGGYEQYF.

The chain has TRBV29-1 and TRBJ1-2, with a tentative D call TRBD1 (6 bases). Trimming removed 7 bases at V and 4 bases at J, with 16 bases between. The germline gives CDR1 SQVTM, CDR2 ANQGSEA. This CDR3 spans 13 amino acids. The CDR3 nucleotides read TGCAGCGCTGCGGGGGGCGGGACCTATGGCTACACCTTC. Translated, it gives CSAAGGGTYGYTF. The full variable domain, its missing parts supplied by reference TRBV29-1 and TRBJ1-2, is SAVISQKPSRDICQRGTSLTIQCQVDSQVTMMFWYRQQPGQSLTLIATANQGSEATYESGFVIDKFPISRPNLTFSTLTVSNMSPEDSSIYLCSAAGGGTYGYTFGSGTRLTVV.

The V gene is TRBV12-3 or TRBV12-4, the J gene TRBJ2-7, with D unclear. The ends were cut back, 2 bases at V and 9 bases at J, with 11 bases in the middle. This CDR3 has 12 amino acids. CDR3 bases: TGTGCCAGCAGTTTAAAAATGATGGGGCAGTACTTC. Protein product: CASSLKMMGQYF.

The CDR3 loop is CAWRAGTFRDTQYF. For the CDR3, the DNA is TGTGCCTGGAGGGCCGGGACTTTTAGAGATACGCAGTATTTT. The chain has TRBV30 and TRBJ2-3, with a possible D match to TRBD2 (6 bases). Trimming left V 3 bases short and J 5 bases short, with 15 bases between. The CDR3 covers 14 residues. From germline, CDR1 is GTSNPN and CDR2 SVGIG (reference sequence).

The chain is built from TRBV7-2 and TRBJ2-7; TRBD2 is a possible D gene (5 bases). The CDR3 contains 15 residues. V was trimmed by 7 bases and J by 2 bases, leaving 18 bases between them. Germline assignment: CDR1 SGHTA and CDR2 FQGNSA. Here the CDR3 DNA reads TGTGCCAGCACCCCTCCGGGGATAAAGGCCTACGAGCAGTACTTC. Its translation: CASTPPGIKAYEQYF.

This clonotype was observed at least ten times. This chain uses TRBV7-2 with TRBJ2-7; TRBD2 might be the D (7 bases). CDR1 and CDR2 (germline): SGHTA, FQGNSA. V lost 5 bases to trimming and J lost 0 bases, with 14 bases between them. The length of the CDR3 is 15 residues. The CDR3: CASSPSRGASYEQYF. The CDR3 region has the DNA TGTGCCAGCAGCCCCTCACGGGGGGCCTCCTACGAGCAGTACTTC.

The chain combines TRBV19 with TRBJ2-1, with D unresolved. Between the trimmed V and J ends, which lost 7 bases and 6 bases, there was a span of 16 bases. The CDR3 has 14 amino acids. From germline, CDR1 is LNHDA and CDR2 SQIVND (reference sequence). The CDR3 here is CASNKRTHPNEQFF. DNA of the CDR3: TGTGCCAGTAATAAACGGACGCACCCCAATGAGCAGTTCTTC.

In its sample, this clonotype was seen a few times. The chain uses TRBV9 and TRBJ2-7; perhaps TRBD1 as D (6 bases). This CDR3 is 15 amino acids long. The germline V gene has CDR1 SGDLS and CDR2 YYNGEE. V lost 3 bases and J 2 bases, leaving 15 bases between the germline ends. The CDR3 protein is CASSGGGQNPYEQYF. DNA of the CDR3: TGTGCCAGCAGCGGCGGCGGACAGAACCCCTACGAGCAGTACTTC.

In its sample, this clonotype was seen a few times. The V gene is TRBV29-1, the J gene TRBJ1-1; D ambiguous. V was pared by 5 bases and J by 1 base, with 5 bases between. Germline V gene data show CDR1 as SQVTM and CDR2 as ANQGSEA. The CDR3 loop spans 11 amino acids. Written as DNA, the CDR3 is TGCAGCGTTTATGAGAACACTGAAGCTTTCTTT. It translates to CSVYENTEAFF.

This clonotype has a handful of counts. The chain employs TRBV6-2 or TRBV6-3 and TRBJ2-7, with 9 bases matching TRBD2. The ends lost 5 bases at V and 4 bases at J; junction bases unmatched: 9. CDR1 and CDR2 from the germline V gene are MNHEY and SVGEGT. The CDR3 has 15 amino acids. The CDR3 nucleotides read TGTGCCAGCAGTCGGACTAGCGTAGGAGCTTACGAGCAGTACTTC. Translated: CASSRTSVGAYEQYF.

The V and J genes are TRBV7-9 and TRBJ2-3; 12 bases match TRBD1. The CDR3 is 17 residues long. Trimming cost V 3 bases and J 2 bases; bases outside gene matches: 6. Germline V gene lookup returns CDR1 SEHNR and CDR2 FQNEAQ (reference sequence). CDR3 DNA sequence: TGTGCCAGCAGCTTCGGGACAGGGGGCACAAACACAGATACGCAGTATTTT. It encodes CASSFGTGGTNTDTQYF.

The V call is TRBV6-5, the J call TRBJ1-2; D is ambiguous. Germline V gene lookup returns CDR1 MNHEY and CDR2 SVGAGI. V lost 8 bases and J 3 bases, leaving 16 bases between the germline ends. The CDR3 loop spans 14 amino acids. CDR3 protein: CASVDPKRHYGYTF. The CDR3 DNA sequence: TGTGCCAGCGTGGACCCAAAGAGACACTATGGCTACACCTTC.

V is TRBV19 and J is TRBJ1-2; TRBD1 aligns across 8 bases. This CDR3 spans 15 amino acids. Germline CDR1 and CDR2: LNHDA and SQIVND (reference sequence). The J segment lost 6 bases and the V segment lost 5 bases, leaving 11 bases of the junction unmatched. The CDR3 sequence: CASSGGTGQGNGYTF. CDR3 nucleotides: TGTGCCAGTAGTGGGGGAACTGGACAGGGCAATGGCTACACCTTC.